Following are 27 T cell receptor beta chains from one sample sequenced in a study of T cells in Graves' hyperthyroidism and ophthalmopathy. What was amplified from RNA transcripts were TCR beta CDR3 regions. TCR CDR3 regions were first amplified by RT-PCR with HTBI primers. TCRdb redid the calling of the multiplex PCR reads with MiXCR, one entry per CDR3 protein. The sample yields 600,000 or so distinct CDR3 sequences, around 15% seen once. Sequences were obtained from blood. Source of these receptors: a woman between 25 and 40 years old with Graves' hyperthyroidism.

This clonotype was found many times. The chain employs TRBV28 and TRBJ1-1, with 10 positions matching TRBD1. V lost 6 bases and J lost 2; bases outside the gene matches: 6. The CDR3 has 15 amino acids. Germline CDR1 and CDR2: MDHEN and SYDVKM. The CDR3 loop reads CASSTGQGYNTEAFF. The CDR3 nucleotides are TGTGCCAGCAGCACGGGACAGGGGTATAACACTGAAGCTTTCTTT.

The chain is built from TRBV6-1 and TRBJ2-1, with D tentatively TRBD2 (6 bases). Germline V gives CDR1 MNHNS, CDR2 SASEGT. The V and J ends lost 1 base and 4 bases respectively, with 11 bases between them. The CDR3 is 15 residues long. The DNA for the CDR3 is TGTGCCAGCAGTGAAGGGCGGGGCTATTACAATGAGCAGTTCTTC. Its protein is CASSEGRGYYNEQFF.

This clonotype was counted ten times or more. V gene TRBV7-3 combines with J gene TRBJ2-1, with D perhaps being TRBD1 or TRBD2 (5 bases each). Germline assignment: CDR1 SGHTA and CDR2 FQGTGA. V shed 4 bases and J shed 4 bases, with 11 bases lying between them. The CDR3 length is 14 residues. The CDR3 region has the DNA TGTGCCAGCAGCTCTCGGGACGGTTACAATGAGCAGTTCTTC. It translates to CASSSRDGYNEQFF.

This clonotype was observed at least ten times. The gene calls are TRBV27 and TRBJ1-5; D is ambiguous. Per germline, CDR1 MNHEY and CDR2 SMNVEV (reference sequence). Trimming removed 6 bases from V and 5 bases from J, with 17 bases in between. This CDR3 region has 15 residues. This CDR3 reads CASRTGPGGYQPQHF. CDR3 DNA sequence: TGTGCCAGCAGAACTGGGCCCGGAGGGTATCAGCCCCAGCATTTT.

This clonotype was counted at least ten times. The gene calls are TRBV20-1 and TRBJ2-7; 8 bases agree with TRBD2. The CDR3 contains 16 residues. Germline V gene sequence: CDR1 DFQATT, CDR2 SNEGSKA (reference sequence). V gave up 0 bases and J gave up 1 base; unmatched junction bases: 8. The CDR3 DNA is TGCAGTGCTAGAGATGCCCCCGGGACTAGTTCCTACGAGCAGTACTTC. Protein: CSARDAPGTSSYEQYF.

The table lists this clonotype with a few counts. The chain couples TRBV6-5 to TRBJ1-2; 7 bases map to TRBD1. The V gene end was trimmed by 4 bases and the J gene end by 10 bases; junction bases not matched to a gene: 12. The germline gives CDR1 MNHEY, CDR2 SVGAGI. The CDR3 is 14 amino acids. The CDR3 region is CASSFDRESGPYTF. CDR3 DNA sequence: TGTGCCAGCAGTTTCGACAGGGAGTCGGGGCCCTACACCTTC.

The chain combines TRBV12-3 or TRBV12-4 with TRBJ2-1; D is tentatively TRBD1 or TRBD2 (5 bases each). This CDR3 region has 15 residues. V was trimmed by 7 bases and J by 2 bases, leaving 15 bases between them. This chain's CDR3 is CASNGRGKTYNEQFF. CDR3 in DNA: TGTGCCAGCAACGGACGGGGCAAAACCTACAATGAGCAGTTCTTC.

This clonotype was counted at least ten times. The rearrangement uses TRBV27 and TRBJ1-4, with D possibly TRBD1 on 5 matching bases. Germline values: CDR1 MNHEY, CDR2 SMNVEV (reference sequence). V gave up 6 bases and J gave up 5 bases, with 16 bases separating them. The CDR3 has 15 residues. CDR3 residues: CASRRGEGTNEKLFF. DNA of the CDR3: TGTGCCAGCAGGCGGGGGGAAGGGACGAATGAAAAACTGTTTTTT.

The chain uses TRBV6-5 and TRBJ2-5; TRBD2 aligns across 12 bases. CDR1 is MNHEY and CDR2 is SVGAGI in the germline V gene. The CDR3 sequence is 17 residues long. J was trimmed by 4 bases and V by 5 bases; bases with no gene match: 11. Here the CDR3 DNA reads TGTGCCAGCAGTCCCTCGGTACTAGCGGGAGGACGAGAGACCCAGTACTTC. It is translated as CASSPSVLAGGRETQYF.

The chain has TRBV30 and TRBJ2-7, with 7 bases identical to TRBD1. CDR1 is GTSNPN, CDR2 SVGIG, per germline (reference sequence). The CDR3 totals 16 residues. V gave up 1 base and J gave up 2 bases; unmatched junction bases: 11. The CDR3 DNA follows: TGTGCCTGGAGTGGGGCAGGGGGAACCTTTACCTACGAGCAGTACTTC. It codes for CAWSGAGGTFTYEQYF.

V usage is TRBV10-3 and J usage is TRBJ2-1; a possible D gene is TRBD2 (6 bases). Germline CDR1 and CDR2: ENHRY and SYGVKD. There are 14 residues in the CDR3. Trimming stripped 8 bases from V and 8 bases from J, with 19 bases between. CDR3: CAIAPGVEGDEQFF. CDR3 bases: TGTGCCATCGCCCCGGGGGTGGAGGGTGATGAGCAGTTCTTC.

V usage is TRBV4-1 and J usage is TRBJ2-7; the D is unclear. This CDR3 region has 14 residues. Trimming removed 0 bases at V and 7 bases at J, with 13 bases between. Germline V gene sequence: CDR1 MGHRA, CDR2 YSYEKL. The CDR3 coding sequence is TGCGCCAGCAGCCAAGACCCAGGACCTTGGGAGCAGTACTTC. Translated: CASSQDPGPWEQYF.

This chain links TRBV4-1 with TRBJ2-7; no definite D call. The germline V and J ends were trimmed by 0 bases and 4 bases, with 13 bases remaining between them. CDR3 length: 15 residues. Germline-derived CDR1 and CDR2 are MGHRA and YSYEKL. The CDR3 spells CASSQDLSNSYEQYF. CDR3 DNA: TGCGCCAGCAGCCAAGACCTCTCCAATTCGTACGAGCAGTACTTC.

The chain combines TRBV4-1 with TRBJ1-2; D might be TRBD1 (5 bases). Germline V gene sequence: CDR1 MGHRA, CDR2 YSYEKL. The V end lost 1 base, the J end lost 7 bases, and 7 bases lay between the germline ends. The CDR3 is 12 residues long. CDR3 sequence: CASSQAGFGYTF. The CDR3 nucleotides read TGCGCCAGCAGCCAAGCAGGGTTTGGCTACACCTTC.

This clonotype has only a few counts. The J gene is TRBJ2-1, the V gene TRBV12-3 or TRBV12-4; tentatively, D is TRBD1 or TRBD2 (5 bases each). This CDR3 contains 14 residues. V shed 1 base and J shed 10 bases, with 14 bases lying between them. CDR3 residues: CASSLGAPGTEQFF. CDR3 DNA: TGTGCCAGCAGTTTAGGCGCTCCTGGGACCGAGCAGTTCTTC.

This clonotype was observed at least ten times. The chain couples TRBV28 to TRBJ1-2; TRBD1 might be the D (6 bases). With 3 bases removed from V and 0 bases from J, the gap between germline ends came to 8 bases. Germline V gene data show CDR1 as MDHEN and CDR2 as SYDVKM. This CDR3 has 14 amino acids. CDR3 protein: CASSFWTANYGYTF. The CDR3, as DNA: TGTGCCAGCAGTTTCTGGACAGCTAACTATGGCTACACCTTC.

This chain uses TRBV4-1 with TRBJ2-7; no firm D call. The CDR3 has 14 residues. Trimming removed 1 base at V and 3 bases at J, with 10 bases between. Germline assignment: CDR1 MGHRA and CDR2 YSYEKL. As DNA, the CDR3 is TGCGCCAGCAGCCAAGTAAAGCAGAACTACGAGCAGTACTTC. Translated: CASSQVKQNYEQYF.

This sequence joins TRBV28 and TRBJ2-7; 9 bases line up with TRBD1. Germline CDR1 and CDR2: MDHEN and SYDVKM. The CDR3 consists of 16 residues. With V trimmed by 6 bases and J by 6 bases, 15 bases remained unmatched. The CDR3 reads CASRWGGDRVKREQYF. The CDR3 nucleotides are TGTGCCAGCAGGTGGGGAGGGGACAGGGTAAAACGCGAGCAGTACTTC.

V gene TRBV6-2 or TRBV6-3 combines with J gene TRBJ1-1, with D uncertain. Germline CDR1 is MNHEY and CDR2 is SVGEGT. The CDR3 has 15 amino acids. The V gene lost 5 bases and the J gene lost 3 bases, with 16 bases spanning the gap. For the CDR3, the DNA is TGTGCCAGCAGTCTCGAGGGAGGGCAAGACACTGAAGCTTTCTTT. This sequence encodes CASSLEGGQDTEAFF.

The chain links TRBV9 to TRBJ2-2, with a possible D match to TRBD2 (6 bases). This CDR3 has 15 amino acids. V lost 4 bases and J lost 4, with 14 bases in between. Germline V gene data show CDR1 as SGDLS and CDR2 as YYNGEE. This CDR3 reads CASSQRGGITGELFF. The CDR3 DNA follows: TGTGCCAGCAGCCAGAGAGGAGGGATCACCGGGGAGCTGTTTTTT.

This clonotype was observed a few times. The V and J genes are TRBV7-9 and TRBJ2-5; D may correspond to TRBD1 or TRBD2 (6 bases each). The CDR3 is 15 residues long. Germline V CDR1 and CDR2: SEHNR, FQNEAQ (reference sequence). Trimming took off 6 bases at V and 5 bases at J, with 19 bases between the two ends. As DNA, the CDR3 is TGTGCCAGCAGTTCTGTGGGGGGCGCGTTTGAGACCCAGTACTTC. Translation gives CASSSVGGAFETQYF.

CDR3 in amino acids: CASRDNGELFF. The CDR3 region has the DNA TGTGCCAGCAGGGATAACGGGGAGCTGTTTTTT. The chain combines TRBV12-3 or TRBV12-4 with TRBJ2-2; D is undetermined. V lost 6 bases and J 7 bases, leaving 6 bases between the germline ends. This CDR3 has 11 amino acids.

CDR3 coding DNA: TGTGCCAGCAGGCAGCCAGGGAGTGAGACCCAGTACTTC. Translation: CASRQPGSETQYF. The chain has TRBV6-1 and TRBJ2-5; either TRBD1 or TRBD2 may supply D (5 bases each). Per germline, CDR1 MNHNS and CDR2 SASEGT. Trimming left V 6 bases short and J 5 bases short, with 13 bases between. This CDR3 comprises 13 residues.

This clonotype showed up many times. The rearrangement joins TRBV30 to TRBJ2-7; 8 positions agree with TRBD1. Germline V gene lookup returns CDR1 GTSNPN and CDR2 SVGIG (reference sequence). The CDR3 sequence is 14 residues long. Unmatched junction bases numbered 9, after V lost 3 bases and J lost 5 bases. CDR3: CAWSAGTGKNEQYF. The CDR3 DNA is TGTGCCTGGAGCGCCGGGACAGGAAAAAACGAGCAGTACTTC.

This chain joins TRBV6-2 or TRBV6-3 and TRBJ2-7; no definite D call. CDR1 and CDR2 from the germline V gene are MNHEY and SVGEGT. The CDR3 totals 14 residues. V shed 4 bases and J shed 3 bases, with 13 bases lying between them. This CDR3 is CASSSGYGLYEQYF. CDR3 DNA: TGTGCCAGCAGTTCGGGCTACGGGCTCTACGAGCAGTACTTC.

This clonotype occurred many times. V usage is TRBV9 and J usage is TRBJ1-3, with 7 bases aligning to TRBD1. Germline V CDR1 and CDR2: SGDLS, YYNGEE. The length of the CDR3 is 16 residues. V lost 4 bases and J lost 3; bases outside the gene matches: 10. The CDR3 loop reads CASSIATGEGGNTIYF. CDR3 coding DNA: TGTGCCAGCAGCATTGCAACAGGGGAAGGTGGAAACACCATATATTTT. The variable domain in full, with the rest retrieved from reference TRBV9 and TRBJ1-3, is DSGVTQTPKHLITATGQRVTLRCSPRSGDLSVYWYQQSLDQGLQFLIQYYNGEERAKGNILERFSAQQFPDLHSELNLSSLELGDSALYFCASSIATGEGGNTIYFGEGSWLTVV.

This clonotype showed up many times. This chain links TRBV28 with TRBJ1-5; D call uncertain. Between the trimmed V and J ends, which lost 3 bases and 3 bases, there was a span of 3 bases. CDR3 size: 12 residues. Germline lookup yields CDR1 MDHEN and CDR2 SYDVKM. CDR3 region: CASSFPNQPQHF. The DNA for the CDR3 is TGTGCCAGCAGTTTCCCCAATCAGCCCCAGCATTTT. Full variable domain (outside the CDR3, taken from reference TRBV28 and TRBJ1-5): DVKVTQSSRYLVKRTGEKVFLECVQDMDHENMFWYRQDPGLGLRLIYFSYDVKMKEKGDIPEGYSVSREKKERFSLILESASTNQTSMYLCASSFPNQPQHFGDGTRLSIL.